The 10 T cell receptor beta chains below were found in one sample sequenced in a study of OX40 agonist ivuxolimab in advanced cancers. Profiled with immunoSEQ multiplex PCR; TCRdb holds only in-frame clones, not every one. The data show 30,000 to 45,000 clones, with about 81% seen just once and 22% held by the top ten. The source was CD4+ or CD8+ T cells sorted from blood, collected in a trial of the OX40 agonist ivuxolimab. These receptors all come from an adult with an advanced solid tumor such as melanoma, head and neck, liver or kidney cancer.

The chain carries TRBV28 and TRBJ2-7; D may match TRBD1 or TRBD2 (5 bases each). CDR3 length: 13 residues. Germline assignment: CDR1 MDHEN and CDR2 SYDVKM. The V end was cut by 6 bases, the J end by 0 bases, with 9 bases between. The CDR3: CASRDGTSYEQYF. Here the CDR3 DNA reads TGTGCCAGCAGGGACGGGACCTCCTACGAGCAGTACTTC.

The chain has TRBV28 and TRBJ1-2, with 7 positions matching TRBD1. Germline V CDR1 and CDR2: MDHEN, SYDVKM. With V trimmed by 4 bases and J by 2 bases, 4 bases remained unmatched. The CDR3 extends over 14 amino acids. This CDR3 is CASSSDRVNYGYTF. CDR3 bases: TGTGCCAGCAGTTCTGACAGGGTAAACTATGGCTACACCTTC.

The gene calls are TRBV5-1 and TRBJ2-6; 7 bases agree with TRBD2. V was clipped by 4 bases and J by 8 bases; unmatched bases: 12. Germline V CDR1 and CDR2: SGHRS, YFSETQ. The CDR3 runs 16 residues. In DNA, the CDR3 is TGCGCCAGCAGCCGGGAGGCCGGACGCGTTACCAACGTCCTGACTTTC. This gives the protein CASSREAGRVTNVLTF.

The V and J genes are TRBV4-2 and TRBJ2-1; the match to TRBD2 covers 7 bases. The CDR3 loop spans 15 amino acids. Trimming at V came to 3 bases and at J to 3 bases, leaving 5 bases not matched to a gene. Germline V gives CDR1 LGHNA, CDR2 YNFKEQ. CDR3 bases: TGTGCCAGCAGCCAGCGGACTAGTAACTACAATGAGCAGTTCTTC. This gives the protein CASSQRTSNYNEQFF.

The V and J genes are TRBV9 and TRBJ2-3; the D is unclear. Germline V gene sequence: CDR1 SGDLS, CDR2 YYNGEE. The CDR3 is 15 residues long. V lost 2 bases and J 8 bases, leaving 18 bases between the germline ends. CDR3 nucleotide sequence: TGTGCCAGCAGCGTTGATGACCGTTCAGTCGGTACGCAGTATTTT. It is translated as CASSVDDRSVGTQYF.

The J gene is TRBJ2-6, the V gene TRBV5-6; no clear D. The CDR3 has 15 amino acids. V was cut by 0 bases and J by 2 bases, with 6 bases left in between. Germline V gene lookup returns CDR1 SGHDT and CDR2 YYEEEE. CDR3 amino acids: CASSLGGPGANVLTF. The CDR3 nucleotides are TGTGCCAGCAGCTTGGGAGGACCTGGGGCCAACGTCCTGACTTTC. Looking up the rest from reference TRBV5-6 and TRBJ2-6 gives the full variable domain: DAGVTQSPTHLIKTRGQQVTLRCSPKSGHDTVSWYQQALGQGPQFIFQYYEEEERQRGNFPDRFSGHQFPNYSSELNVNALLLGDSALYLCASSLGGPGANVLTFGAGSRLTVL.

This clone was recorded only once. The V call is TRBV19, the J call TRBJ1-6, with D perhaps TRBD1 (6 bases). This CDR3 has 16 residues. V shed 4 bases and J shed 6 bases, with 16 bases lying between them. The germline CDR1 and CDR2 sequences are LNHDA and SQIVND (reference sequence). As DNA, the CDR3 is TGTGCCAGTAGTAAAGGAGGGGGAAGTGGTAATTCACCCCTCCACTTT. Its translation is CASSKGGGSGNSPLHF.

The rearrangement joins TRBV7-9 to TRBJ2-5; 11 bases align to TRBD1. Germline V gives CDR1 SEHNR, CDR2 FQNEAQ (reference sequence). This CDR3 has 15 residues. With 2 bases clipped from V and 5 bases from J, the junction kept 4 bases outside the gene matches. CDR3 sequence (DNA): TGTGCCAGCAGCTTATACGGACAGGGGGCTGAGACCCAGTACTTC. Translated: CASSLYGQGAETQYF. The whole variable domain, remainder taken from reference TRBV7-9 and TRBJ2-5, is DTGVSQNPRHKITKRGQNVTFRCDPISEHNRLYWYRQTLGQGPEFLTYFQNEAQLEKSRLLSDRFSAERPKGSFSTLEIQRTEQGDSAMYLCASSLYGQGAETQYFGPGTRLLVL.

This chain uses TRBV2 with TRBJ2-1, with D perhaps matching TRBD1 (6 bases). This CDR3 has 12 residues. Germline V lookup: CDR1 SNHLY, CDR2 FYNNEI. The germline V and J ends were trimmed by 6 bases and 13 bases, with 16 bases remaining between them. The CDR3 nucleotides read TGTGCCAGCAGATCGGACCAGGGGTTTCAGTTCTTC. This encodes CASRSDQGFQFF.

CDR3 protein: CASNSILAGGGLGQFF. The DNA of the CDR3 is TGTGCCAGCAACTCGATACTAGCGGGAGGGGGATTGGGACAGTTCTTC. The V gene is TRBV28, the J gene TRBJ2-1, with 13 bases identical to TRBD2. CDR1 is MDHEN and CDR2 is SYDVKM in the germline V gene. The CDR3 sequence is 16 residues long. V lost 7 bases to trimming and J lost 13 bases; unmatched junction nucleotides: 16. Full variable domain (rest looked up from reference TRBV28 and TRBJ2-1): DVKVTQSSRYLVKRTGEKVFLECVQDMDHENMFWYRQDPGLGLRLIYFSYDVKMKEKGDIPEGYSVSREKKERFSLILESASTNQTSMYLCASNSILAGGGLGQFFGPGTRLTVL.